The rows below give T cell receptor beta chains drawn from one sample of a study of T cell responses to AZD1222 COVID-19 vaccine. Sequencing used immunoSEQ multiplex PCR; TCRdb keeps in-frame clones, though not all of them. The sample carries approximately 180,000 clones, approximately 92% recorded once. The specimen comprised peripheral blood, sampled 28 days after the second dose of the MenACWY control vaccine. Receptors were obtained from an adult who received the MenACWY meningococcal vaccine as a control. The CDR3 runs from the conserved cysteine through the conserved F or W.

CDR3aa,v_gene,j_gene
CASSLLGGLGTEAFF,TRBV28,TRBJ1-1
CASSVSEFTLNTEAFF,TRBV18,TRBJ1-1
CASSSQGLNTEAFF,TRBV19,TRBJ1-1
CASSFDPGIILNTEAFF,TRBV7-9,TRBJ1-1
CASSQERVTHEKLFF,TRBV3-1/TRBV3-2,TRBJ1-4
CASSQAASVDNYGYTF,TRBV4-1,TRBJ1-2
CAWSETATNEKLFF,TRBV30,TRBJ1-4
CASSYPNRGNNEQFF,TRBV6-2/TRBV6-3,TRBJ2-1
CASRITGGGYTF,TRBV28,TRBJ1-2
CASSVVVGPYNEQFF,TRBV9,TRBJ2-1
CASSMYPSWDGYTF,TRBV19,TRBJ1-2
CASTKGGGQPQHF,TRBV2,TRBJ1-5
CASSMGVNYGYTF,TRBV19,TRBJ1-2
CASSEHRGAAFF,TRBV6-1,TRBJ1-1
CASSVTGTGGNGYTF,TRBV19,TRBJ1-2
CASSYGRTNEKLFF,TRBV5-1,TRBJ1-4
CATERGNSGNTIYF,TRBV28,TRBJ1-3
CASSVGVREGAPYGYTF,TRBV9,TRBJ1-2
CAWSGDSYNSPLHF,TRBV30,TRBJ1-6
CASSAPQGTEAFF,TRBV25-1,TRBJ1-1
CASSPDQREKLFF,TRBV18,TRBJ1-4
CASSPDLGGNTIYF,TRBV4-2,TRBJ1-3
CSVEGSAGGSYEQYF,TRBV29-1,TRBJ2-7
CASSHSGTGKETQYF,TRBV3-1/TRBV3-2,TRBJ2-5
CASSSQGTGELFF,TRBV7-3,TRBJ2-2
CASSSDRMGQPQHF,TRBV7-2,TRBJ1-5
CASSLEPDRGQTQYF,TRBV11-2,TRBJ2-5
CASSLPAGGQETQYF,TRBV5-1,TRBJ2-5
CASRGDREGDTIYF,TRBV27,TRBJ1-3
CASSRRGGNTGELFF,TRBV3-1/TRBV3-2,TRBJ2-2
CASSLGGGQSYEQYF,TRBV28,TRBJ2-7
CATSGTREVEKLFF,TRBV15,TRBJ1-4
CASSSPGQGYSPLHF,TRBV19,TRBJ1-6
CASSPGRTYEQYF,TRBV5-4,TRBJ2-7
CASSPFTGREAFF,TRBV6-5,TRBJ1-1
CASSLPQIWGSTDTQYF,TRBV7-2,TRBJ2-3
CAWSVLGNYGYTF,TRBV30,TRBJ1-2
CASSEASRGRNQPQHF,TRBV6-1,TRBJ1-5
CASNVGSNQPQHF,TRBV6-6,TRBJ1-5
CASSEGDLGEQYF,TRBV25-1,TRBJ2-7
CASSSMGQANTEAFF,TRBV11-2,TRBJ1-1
CASSQSVRENQPQHF,TRBV23-1,TRBJ1-5
CASRMGMNTEAFF,TRBV6-4,TRBJ1-1
CASSKADSHGAFF,TRBV3-1/TRBV3-2,TRBJ1-1
CACLGRGRSVAFF,TRBV30,TRBJ1-1
CASSHNPARPQHF,TRBV4-1,TRBJ1-5
CASSMTGGGLQTQYF,TRBV11-2,TRBJ2-5
CASSQKRLNSPLHF,TRBV3-1/TRBV3-2,TRBJ1-6
CAWSETYEQYF,TRBV30,TRBJ2-7
CASSAGEIYEQYF,TRBV18,TRBJ2-7
CATSDFSSRGHYNEQFF,TRBV24-1,TRBJ2-1
CASSSSAGRGYGYTF,TRBV27,TRBJ1-2
CATTKEDRENSPLHF,TRBV6-5,TRBJ1-6
CASSYSRRTNTEAFF,TRBV6-5,TRBJ1-1
CASSLGSREKLFF,TRBV7-2,TRBJ1-4
CAISEWDPVEGYTF,TRBV10-3,TRBJ1-2
CASSPQGATNSPLHF,TRBV7-2,TRBJ1-6
CASSTWGEPRADTQYF,TRBV6-6,TRBJ2-3
CASRPGTGLIISYTF,TRBV28,TRBJ1-2
CASSLLSGGGQPQHF,TRBV5-6,TRBJ1-5